This T cell receptor (beta chain) was documented in a study of shared clonotypes between healthy human individuals. TCRdb keeps only in-frame clones here, not all; method: immunoSEQ multiplex PCR. The sample consists of about 1.1 million clones, around 78% of them appearing once. CDR1 is MNHNS, CDR2 SASEGT, per germline. V lost 10 bases and J 5 bases, leaving 21 bases between the germline ends. The CDR3 consists of 14 residues. Sequenced: memory CD4+ T cells from PBMCs. Subset: CD45RA-negative fraction. The rearrangement uses TRBV6-1 and TRBJ2-7; D is possibly TRBD1 (6 bases). The TCR was taken from a man younger than 35 in good health. Some clones in this sample may be carry-over from other donors' samples. In DNA, the CDR3 is TGTGCCACCCAGAGAACAACGGGACAACACGAGCAGTACTTC. As protein: CATQRTTGQHEQYF.